Sequencing of this TCR beta chain was carried out in a study of blood T cell repertoires in COVID-19. CDR1 is SNHLY and CDR2 is FYNNEI in the germline V gene. The junction had 12 bases not matched to a gene; V was cut back by 6 bases and J by 6 bases. The CDR3 runs to 16 residues. The assay was immunoSEQ multiplex PCR, and TCRdb's table has in-frame clones only and misses some. The sample holds roughly 250,000 clones, roughly 89% seen once. Individuals aged about 18 to 100 years were recruited from 24 US areas. Sequences were obtained from PBMCs or T cells enriched from blood (not recorded which). The source of this sequence is a woman aged 25-40 years with acute COVID-19. The genes are TRBV2 and TRBJ2-2, with TRBD1 matching over 8 bases. The CDR3 protein is CASRESSRGLAGELFF. For the CDR3, the DNA is TGTGCCAGCAGAGAGTCGTCCAGGGGGCTCGCCGGGGAGCTGTTTTTT.